This TCR beta chain was recorded in a study of T cells after yellow fever vaccination. The sample holds many counts of this clonotype. TCRdb fed the 5' RACE reads into MiXCR, producing one record per CDR3 protein. The sample consists of about 230,000 distinct CDR3 sequences, about 7% of them appearing once. The origin of this receptor is a man aged 25 to 45 who received the YFV17D yellow fever vaccine. Sequencing was performed on CD4+ T cells sorted from PBMCs, taken on the day of the yellow fever booster vaccination.

CDR3 in amino acids: CASTLGTYNEQFF. DNA for the CDR3: TGCGCCAGCACGCTAGGGACCTACAATGAGCAGTTCTTC. The rearrangement links TRBV5-1 to TRBJ2-1, with D unresolved. Germline CDR1 SGHRS, CDR2 YFSETQ. The CDR3 is 13 amino acids. V lost 6 bases and J 2 bases, leaving 9 bases between the germline ends.